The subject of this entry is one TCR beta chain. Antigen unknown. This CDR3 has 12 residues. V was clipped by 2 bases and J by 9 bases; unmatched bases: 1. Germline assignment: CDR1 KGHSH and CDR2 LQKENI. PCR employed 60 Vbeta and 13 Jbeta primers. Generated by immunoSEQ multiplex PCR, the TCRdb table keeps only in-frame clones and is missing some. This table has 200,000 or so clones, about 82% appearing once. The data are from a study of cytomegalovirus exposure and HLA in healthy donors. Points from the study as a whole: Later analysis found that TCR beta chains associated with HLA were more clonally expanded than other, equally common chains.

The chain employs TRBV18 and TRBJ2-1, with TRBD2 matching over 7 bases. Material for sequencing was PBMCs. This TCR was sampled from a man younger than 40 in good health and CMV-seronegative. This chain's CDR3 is CASSPTGGEQFF. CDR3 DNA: TGTGCCAGCTCACCAACGGGAGGTGAGCAGTTCTTC.